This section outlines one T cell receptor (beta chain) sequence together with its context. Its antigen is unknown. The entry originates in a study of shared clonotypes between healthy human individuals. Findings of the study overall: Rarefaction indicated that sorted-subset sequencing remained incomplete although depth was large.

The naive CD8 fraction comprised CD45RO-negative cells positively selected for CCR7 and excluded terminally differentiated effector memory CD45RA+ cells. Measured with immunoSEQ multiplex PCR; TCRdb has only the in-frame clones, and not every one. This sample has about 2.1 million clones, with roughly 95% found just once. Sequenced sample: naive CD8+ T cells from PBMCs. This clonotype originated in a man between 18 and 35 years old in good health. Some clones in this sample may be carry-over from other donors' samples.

CDR3 nucleotides: TGCGCCAGCAGCCAATTGGAGCTAGCGACCTCATCCTACGAGCAGTACTTC. This encodes CASSQLELATSSYEQYF. The chain combines TRBV4-3 with TRBJ2-7, with a possible D match to TRBD2 (6 bases). Trimming cost V 2 bases and J 1 base, with 18 bases left between them. The germline CDR1 and CDR2 sequences are LGHNA and YSLEER. CDR3 length: 17 residues.